These 10 T cell receptor beta chains share one sample of origin, sequenced in a study of blood T cell repertoires in COVID-19. Assay: immunoSEQ multiplex PCR; the TCRdb copy retains only in-frame clones and omits some. The sample includes a few hundred thousand clones, roughly 87% of them seen just once. The material sequenced was PBMCs or T cells enriched from blood (not recorded which). These TCRs come from a woman aged 25 to 45 who had recovered from COVID-19.

The chain combines TRBV5-1 with TRBJ2-7, with 10 bases lining up with TRBD1. The V gene end was trimmed by 3 bases and the J gene end by 13 bases; junction bases not matched to a gene: 10. CDR3 length: 13 amino acids. Per the germline V gene, CDR1 is SGHRS and CDR2 is YFSETQ. CDR3 in amino acids: CASSSGLGQGYYF. In DNA, the CDR3 is TGCGCCAGCAGCTCGGGGTTGGGACAGGGGTATTACTTC. The full variable domain, completed using reference TRBV5-1 and TRBJ2-7, is KAGVTQTPRYLIKTRGQQVTLSCSPISGHRSVSWYQQTPGQGLQFLFEYFSETQRNKGNFPGRFSGRQFSNSRSEMNVSTLELGDSALYLCASSSGLGQGYYFGPGTRLTVT.

In nucleotides, the CDR3 is TGCAGCGTTGAACCCGCTACAGTGAACACTGAAGCTTTCTTT. The encoded protein is CSVEPATVNTEAFF. V gene TRBV29-1 combines with J gene TRBJ1-1; no clear D. This CDR3 spans 14 amino acids. Germline CDR1 reads SQVTM; CDR2 reads ANQGSEA. The ends were cut back, 2 bases at V and 0 bases at J, with 10 bases in the middle.

CDR3 nucleotide sequence: TGTGCCAGCAGTGACCCCTCACGGCAGGGGGGAACTGAAGCTTTCTTT. This translates into CASSDPSRQGGTEAFF. The rearrangement joins TRBV6-1 to TRBJ1-1, with 7 positions matching TRBD1. Trimming cost V 3 bases and J 5 bases; bases outside gene matches: 12. Germline CDR1 and CDR2: MNHNS and SASEGT. This CDR3 has 16 amino acids.

V is TRBV27 and J is TRBJ2-5; no firm D call. CDR1 and CDR2 from the germline V gene are MNHEY and SMNVEV (reference sequence). V was clipped by 3 bases and J by 2 bases, with 13 bases between them. The CDR3 is 15 amino acids. The CDR3 spells CASSLSWRSQETQYF. Here the CDR3 DNA reads TGTGCCAGCAGTTTGAGTTGGCGGTCACAAGAGACCCAGTACTTC.

The rearrangement links TRBV24-1 to TRBJ2-1, with 9 bases aligning to TRBD2. V lost 2 bases, J lost 9 bases, and 10 bases stayed unmatched. The CDR3 is made up of 16 amino acids. CDR1 is KGHDR and CDR2 is SFDVKD in the germline V gene. This CDR3 is CATSDSPLAGMGEQFF. The CDR3 DNA reads as TGTGCCACCAGTGATTCCCCGCTAGCGGGAATGGGTGAGCAGTTCTTC.

The CDR3 DNA reads TGTGCCAGCAGTGAGGGCAGACCAACTAATGAAAAACTGTTTTTT. It encodes CASSEGRPTNEKLFF. The chain combines TRBV2 with TRBJ1-4; D unresolved. This CDR3 is 15 amino acids long. Germline V gives CDR1 SNHLY, CDR2 FYNNEI. Trimming cost V 3 bases and J 0 bases, with 8 bases left between them.

The chain employs TRBV7-2 and TRBJ2-5; 8 bases line up with TRBD1. Germline CDR1 SGHTA, CDR2 FQGNSA. The CDR3 is 14 residues long. With V trimmed by 5 bases and J by 2 bases, 4 bases remained unmatched. The CDR3 sequence is CASSPQGGQETQYF. CDR3 nucleotides: TGTGCCAGCAGCCCACAGGGGGGACAAGAGACCCAGTACTTC.

This clone was counted a few times. V and J are TRBV6-5 and TRBJ2-7; D is uncertain. Trimming shortened V by 8 bases and J by 0 bases, and 8 bases separated the two germline ends. Germline loops: CDR1 MNHEY, CDR2 SVGAGI. CDR3 length: 12 amino acids. CDR3 in DNA: TGTGCCAGCTCGGGTAGCTCCTACGAGCAGTACTTC. This encodes CASSGSSYEQYF.

The V call is TRBV9, the J call TRBJ2-3; TRBD2 aligns across 10 bases. V lost 4 bases, J lost 2 bases, and 4 bases stayed unmatched. The CDR3 contains 15 residues. Germline CDR1 reads SGDLS; CDR2 reads YYNGEE. CDR3 DNA: TGTGCCAGCAGCCCTAGCGGGGGTAACACAGATACGCAGTATTTT. Protein product: CASSPSGGNTDTQYF.

The V gene is TRBV5-4, the J gene TRBJ1-5; tentative D call: TRBD1 (6 bases). The CDR3 length is 14 residues. V lost 2 bases and J 1 base, leaving 7 bases between the germline ends. CDR1 SGHNT and CDR2 YYREEE come from the germline V gene (reference sequence). The CDR3 sequence: CASSLQGSNQPQHF. The CDR3 DNA reads as TGTGCCAGCAGCTTACAGGGAAGCAATCAGCCCCAGCATTTT.